This T cell receptor beta chain was documented in a study of response to subunit inactivated influenza vaccine. Study conclusions and caveats: Seasonal influenza vaccination, on each occasion, was suggested by the authors to recruit few new T cells.

One entry per CDR3 protein results from TCRdb running MiXCR on the RT-PCR reads. There are around 580,000 distinct CDR3 sequences in the sample; roughly 15% occur only once, and around 10% lies in the top ten. Worth noting for this clonotype: As yet, its antigen is unknown.

Sample: PBMCs from blood, taken about 13 days after vaccination. This sequence was found in a man between 50 and 59 years old who received an inactivated influenza vaccine.

CDR3 protein: CASSFIQGMNEKLFF. Here the CDR3 DNA reads TGTGCCAGCAGCTTCATCCAGGGAATGAATGAAAAACTGTTTTTT. V gene TRBV7-9 combines with J gene TRBJ1-4, with D possibly matching TRBD1 (5 bases). Germline loops: CDR1 SEHNR, CDR2 FQNEAQ (reference sequence). V was pared by 3 bases and J by 5 bases, with 13 bases between. The CDR3 has 15 residues. Full variable domain (outside the CDR3, taken from reference TRBV7-9 and TRBJ1-4): DTGVSQNPRHKITKRGQNVTFRCDPISEHNRLYWYRQTLGQGPEFLTYFQNEAQLEKSRLLSDRFSAERPKGSFSTLEIQRTEQGDSAMYLCASSFIQGMNEKLFFGSGTQLSVL.